Below, 30 T cell receptor beta chains from the same sample are listed, as sequenced in a study of cytomegalovirus exposure and HLA in healthy donors. The PCR made use of 60 Vbeta and 13 Jbeta primers. Repertoires were generated with immunoSEQ multiplex PCR, while TCRdb's copy carries only in-frame clones and drops some. The sample has 95,000 to 100,000 clones, approximately 85% seen once. The specimen was PBMCs. The receptors were gathered from a man aged 30 to 39 in good health and CMV-seronegative.

This clone was seen only a few times. The chain couples TRBV28 to TRBJ1-3; 9 bases fit TRBD1. Germline trimming cut 7 bases from V and 3 bases from J; bases unmatched to any gene: 4. The germline gives CDR1 MDHEN, CDR2 SYDVKM. There are 14 residues in the CDR3. The CDR3 loop reads CASTLTGGGNTIYF. DNA for the CDR3: TGTGCCAGCACTTTGACAGGGGGTGGAAACACCATATATTTT.

The chain links TRBV27 to TRBJ2-5; D not certain. Trimming took off 4 bases at V and 0 bases at J, with 6 bases between the two ends. The germline gives CDR1 MNHEY, CDR2 SMNVEV (reference sequence). The CDR3 is 13 residues long. CDR3 nucleotide sequence: TGTGCCAGCAGTTGGGCCTACCAAGAGACCCAGTACTTC. Translated, it gives CASSWAYQETQYF.

The chain has TRBV7-9 and TRBJ1-1; TRBD1 agrees at 8 bases. The germline gives CDR1 SEHNR, CDR2 FQNEAQ (reference sequence). The CDR3 runs to 14 residues. The V gene end was trimmed by 8 bases and the J gene end by 4 bases; junction bases not matched to a gene: 9. This CDR3 reads CASSLRGQGTEAFF. The CDR3 bases are TGTGCCAGCTCCCTCAGGGGGCAGGGCACTGAAGCTTTCTTT.

V and J are TRBV29-1 and TRBJ2-1; 9 nucleotides agree with TRBD2. With 0 bases clipped from V and 8 bases from J, the junction kept 5 bases outside the gene matches. CDR1 and CDR2 from the germline V gene are SQVTM and ANQGSEA. The length of the CDR3 is 14 residues. Here the CDR3 DNA reads TGCAGCGTTGAAGATTCGGCTAGCGGGGATGAGCAGTTCTTC. Translated: CSVEDSASGDEQFF.

The chain couples TRBV27 to TRBJ1-1, with 9 bases that match TRBD1. The CDR3 consists of 14 residues. Germline loops: CDR1 MNHEY, CDR2 SMNVEV (reference sequence). The V gene end was trimmed by 6 bases and the J gene end by 5 bases; junction bases not matched to a gene: 7. This chain's CDR3 is CASRVTGGNTEAFF. In DNA, the CDR3 is TGTGCCAGCAGGGTGACAGGGGGTAATACTGAAGCTTTCTTT.

The chain has TRBV19 and TRBJ2-5; D gene ambiguous. The CDR3 length is 13 residues. Germline V gene lookup returns CDR1 LNHDA and CDR2 SQIVND (reference sequence). The V end lost 6 bases, the J end lost 4 bases, and 12 bases lay between the germline ends. The CDR3 DNA sequence: TGTGCCAGTAGAGGAGCACCGCGAGAGACCCAGTACTTC. This gives the protein CASRGAPRETQYF.

CDR3 nucleotides: TGTGCCAGCAGTTACCGGAGACTAGCGGGAGCAGATACGCAGTATTTT. It encodes CASSYRRLAGADTQYF. This chain links TRBV6-6 with TRBJ2-3, with 12 bases that match TRBD2. The CDR3 extends over 16 amino acids. V was clipped by 2 bases and J by 4 bases; unmatched bases: 4. CDR1 and CDR2 (germline): MNHNY, SVGAGI (reference sequence).

The chain links TRBV4-2 to TRBJ2-3; D gene unclear. The CDR3 sequence is 15 residues long. V lost 0 bases and J 2 bases, leaving 9 bases between the germline ends. CDR1 and CDR2 from the germline V gene are LGHNA and YNFKEQ. CDR3 sequence (DNA): TGTGCCAGCAGCCAAGATTACAGACCCACAGATACGCAGTATTTT. Protein sequence: CASSQDYRPTDTQYF.

This rearrangement joins TRBV27 to TRBJ2-7, with a possible D match to TRBD2 (5 bases). Trimming took 3 bases from V and 0 from J, leaving 15 bases between them. Germline V gene lookup returns CDR1 MNHEY and CDR2 SMNVEV (reference sequence). This CDR3 is 16 amino acids long. The CDR3 nucleotides are TGTGCCAGCAGTTTTTACCCGACGGGAAGCTCCTACGAGCAGTACTTC. Protein sequence: CASSFYPTGSSYEQYF.

The chain recombines TRBV11-1 with TRBJ2-3, with TRBD2 matching over 9 bases. The V and J ends lost 2 bases and 5 bases, in that order; junction bases with no gene match: 8. CDR3 length: 16 residues. The germline V gene encodes CDR1 SGHAT and CDR2 FQDESV (reference sequence). In nucleotides, the CDR3 is TGTGCCAGCAGCTTAAGGCGGGGGGGTATTAAAGATACGCAGTATTTT. Translation: CASSLRRGGIKDTQYF.

The chain employs TRBV4-2 and TRBJ2-5, with D hard to call. Germline V gene sequence: CDR1 LGHNA, CDR2 YNFKEQ. Trimming left V 4 bases short and J 0 bases short, with 12 bases between. This CDR3 region has 15 residues. CDR3 bases: TGTGCCAGCAGCCTCAACCCAGGTAACCAAGAGACCCAGTACTTC. This gives the protein CASSLNPGNQETQYF.

The rearrangement joins TRBV29-1 to TRBJ2-1; 12 nucleotides align to TRBD2. The CDR3 consists of 13 residues. The ends lost 4 bases at V and 7 bases at J; junction bases unmatched: 2. Germline-derived CDR1 and CDR2 are SQVTM and ANQGSEA. In DNA, the CDR3 is TGCAGCGTTGGGCTAGCGGGAGGGAATGAGCAGTTCTTC. This encodes CSVGLAGGNEQFF.

V and J are TRBV5-4 and TRBJ1-6; 8 bases agree with TRBD1. This CDR3 has 16 amino acids. Germline CDR1 is SGHNT and CDR2 is YYREEE (reference sequence). V shed 4 bases and J 7 bases; nucleotides not matched to a gene: 10. The CDR3 DNA is TGTGCCAGCAGCCCTACCGGGACAGGACGCAATTCACCCCTCCACTTT. As protein: CASSPTGTGRNSPLHF. Drawing the rest from reference TRBV5-4 and TRBJ1-6, the complete variable domain is ETGVTQSPTHLIKTRGQQVTLRCSSQSGHNTVSWYQQALGQGPQFIFQYYREEENGRGNFPPRFSGLQFPNYSSELNVNALELDDSALYLCASSPTGTGRNSPLHFGNGTRLTVT.

This clone was seen a few times. The J gene is TRBJ1-1, the V gene TRBV7-9, with TRBD1 matching 10 bases. Losses at the gene ends were 5 bases for V and 1 base for J; bases not matched to a gene: 4. This CDR3 has 15 residues. Germline assignment: CDR1 SEHNR and CDR2 FQNEAQ (reference sequence). CDR3: CASSRQGAWNTEAFF. CDR3 coding DNA: TGTGCCAGCAGCCGACAGGGGGCATGGAACACTGAAGCTTTCTTT. Variable domain in full (rest from reference TRBV7-9 and TRBJ1-1): DTGVSQNPRHKITKRGQNVTFRCDPISEHNRLYWYRQTLGQGPEFLTYFQNEAQLEKSRLLSDRFSAERPKGSFSTLEIQRTEQGDSAMYLCASSRQGAWNTEAFFGQGTRLTVV.

V is TRBV7-9 and J is TRBJ2-5; possible D gene TRBD2, 5 bases. Germline CDR1 SEHNR, CDR2 FQNEAQ (reference sequence). Trimming removed 3 bases from V and 2 bases from J, with 19 bases in between. This CDR3 contains 17 residues. Here the CDR3 reads CASSFSGGLKQQETQYF. The CDR3 DNA is TGTGCCAGCAGCTTTTCGGGCGGACTTAAACAACAAGAGACCCAGTACTTC.

This clone was recorded a few times. V and J are TRBV6-1 and TRBJ1-1; D ambiguous. Germline V gene data show CDR1 as MNHNS and CDR2 as SASEGT. Trimming took 8 bases from V and 5 from J, leaving 15 bases between them. The CDR3 loop spans 13 amino acids. For the CDR3, the DNA is TGTGCCAGCTTACGAGGCTTTTTGACTGAAGCTTTCTTT. Protein: CASLRGFLTEAFF.

The chain uses TRBV21-1 and TRBJ1-1; the listed D gene, TRBD1, was not tested against the DNA. TRBV21-1 constitutes a pseudogene. This CDR3 comprises 16 residues. The CDR3 protein is CASSRGDRDQVIEAFF. The CDR3 DNA follows: TGTGCCAGCAGCAGGGGGGACAGGGACCAAGTAATTGAAGCTTTCTTT.

The rearrangement uses TRBV7-9 and TRBJ2-5; D might be TRBD2 (5 bases). CDR1 is SEHNR and CDR2 is FQNEAQ in the germline V gene (reference sequence). V lost 4 bases and J 2 bases, leaving 11 bases between the germline ends. CDR3 length: 14 amino acids. The CDR3 DNA follows: TGTGCCAGCAGCTCAACTAGGCAACAAGAGACCCAGTACTTC. It codes for CASSSTRQQETQYF.

CDR3 sequence (DNA): TGTGCCACCGGACAGGGAAATGGCTACACCTTC. It specifies CATGQGNGYTF. V gene TRBV10-3 combines with J gene TRBJ1-2, with 8 bases aligning to TRBD1. Per the germline V gene, CDR1 is ENHRY and CDR2 is SYGVKD. J gave up 6 bases and V 10 bases, and 4 bases lay outside the gene matches. The CDR3 is made up of 11 amino acids.

The V and J genes are TRBV5-6 and TRBJ2-1; tentatively, D is TRBD2 (5 bases). The CDR3 is 16 amino acids. V shed 2 bases and J shed 0 bases, with 12 bases lying between them. Germline-derived CDR1 and CDR2 are SGHDT and YYEEEE. The CDR3 bases are TGTGCCAGCAGCTTTATCGGGGTTAGCTCCTACAATGAGCAGTTCTTC. Residues: CASSFIGVSSYNEQFF.

This chain links TRBV6-5 with TRBJ2-7; 7 bases are a match to TRBD1. Germline V gene sequence: CDR1 MNHEY, CDR2 SVGAGI. The V segment lost 6 bases and the J segment 4 bases; nucleotides outside the gene matches: 9. The CDR3 covers 14 residues. CDR3 nucleotides: TGTGCCAGCAGCCCGGGACAGAGACCTTACGAGCAGTACTTC. Its protein product is CASSPGQRPYEQYF.

J is TRBJ2-1 and V is TRBV6-1; 9 bases agree with TRBD1. V was pared by 10 bases and J by 6 bases, with 4 bases of the junction left unmatched. Germline values: CDR1 MNHNS, CDR2 SASEGT. The CDR3 extends over 12 amino acids. As DNA, the CDR3 is TGTGCCACCACGGACAGGGGCAATGAGCAGTTCTTC. Translated: CATTDRGNEQFF.

V gene TRBV9 combines with J gene TRBJ2-7; 9 nucleotides agree with TRBD2. With V trimmed by 2 bases and J by 7 bases, 7 bases remained unmatched. Germline CDR1 and CDR2: SGDLS and YYNGEE. The CDR3 extends over 14 amino acids. For the CDR3, the DNA is TGTGCCAGCAGCGTGACAGCGGGAGGTGATGAGCAGTACTTC. Encoded protein: CASSVTAGGDEQYF.

CDR3: CASSLESPLRSYEQYF. As DNA, the CDR3 is TGCGCCAGCAGCTTGGAGTCCCCCCTACGCTCCTACGAGCAGTACTTC. The chain combines TRBV5-1 with TRBJ2-7; no clear D gene. The CDR3 is made up of 16 amino acids. CDR1 is SGHRS, CDR2 YFSETQ, per germline. Trimming shortened V by 0 bases and J by 0 bases, and 13 bases separated the two germline ends.

J is TRBJ2-7 and V is TRBV5-4, with TRBD1 as a possible D gene (6 bases). The germline V gene has CDR1 SGHNT and CDR2 YYREEE (reference sequence). This CDR3 has 15 amino acids. The V and J ends lost 5 bases and 1 base respectively, with 16 bases between them. The CDR3 DNA reads TGTGCCAGCAGTCCCTACGGAAGGGGGTCCTACGAGCAGTACTTC. It codes for CASSPYGRGSYEQYF.

The chain couples TRBV5-1 to TRBJ1-1; D is undetermined. Germline CDR1 reads SGHRS; CDR2 reads YFSETQ. The V gene lost 1 base and the J gene lost 3 bases, with 10 bases spanning the gap. The CDR3 is 14 residues long. CDR3 sequence reads: CASSLSGSDTEAFF. DNA for the CDR3: TGCGCCAGCAGCTTGTCAGGTTCCGACACTGAAGCTTTCTTT.

This chain connects TRBV7-2 to TRBJ2-7; 7 bases fit TRBD1. Per the germline V gene, CDR1 is SGHTA and CDR2 is FQGNSA. CDR3 size: 15 residues. The V gene end was trimmed by 3 bases and the J gene end by 1 base; junction bases not matched to a gene: 6. CDR3 protein: CASSFPGGASYEQYF. CDR3 in DNA: TGTGCCAGCAGCTTTCCAGGGGGAGCATCCTACGAGCAGTACTTC.

The J gene is TRBJ2-1, the V gene TRBV4-1; D is perhaps TRBD1 (6 bases). Germline CDR1 MGHRA, CDR2 YSYEKL. V lost 4 bases and J lost 0, with 13 bases in between. The CDR3 spans 16 residues. CDR3 DNA: TGCGCCAGCAGCCGCAGGGGCCCGAGCTCCTACAATGAGCAGTTCTTC. Encoded protein: CASSRRGPSSYNEQFF.

The V and J genes are TRBV5-1 and TRBJ2-7; maybe TRBD1 (5 bases). This CDR3 region has 14 residues. The germline V gene encodes CDR1 SGHRS and CDR2 YFSETQ. The ends were cut back, 3 bases at V and 0 bases at J, with 10 bases in the middle. This CDR3 is CASSSQGLSYEQYF. In DNA form, the CDR3 reads TGCGCCAGCAGCTCTCAGGGCCTCTCCTACGAGCAGTACTTC.

This chain links TRBV5-1 with TRBJ2-2; no reliable D call. This CDR3 spans 14 amino acids. Germline V gene data show CDR1 as SGHRS and CDR2 as YFSETQ. The V end was cut by 2 bases, the J end by 0 bases, with 5 bases between. CDR3 region: CASSFTANTGELFF. CDR3 DNA sequence: TGCGCCAGCAGCTTCACGGCGAACACCGGGGAGCTGTTTTTT.